These T cell receptor beta chains were read from a single sample in a study of post-analysis software for immune sequencing data. TCRdb recomputed calls from the PCR reads with MiXCR, one row per CDR3 protein. This table has hundreds of thousands of distinct CDR3 sequences, 44% appearing once. Specimen: blood. The origin of the receptors is a girl between 10 and 17 years old with multiple sclerosis. The CDR3 runs from the conserved cysteine through the conserved F or W. Fields, in order: clone size, V gene, D gene, J gene, CDR3 protein, CDR3 DNA. A D gene is named only where the DNA matches it firmly. Size values are once, few and many counts, or a class for expanded clones, and some rows have none.

abundance: -
v_gene: TRBV7-4
d_gene: TRBD1
j_gene: TRBJ1-1
CDR3aa: CASSLLGQGADTEAFF
CDR3nt: TGTGCCAGCAGCCTTCTGGGACAGGGGGCCGACACTGAAGCTTTCTTT

abundance: -
v_gene: TRBV11-2
d_gene: -
j_gene: TRBJ2-7
CDR3aa: CASSLEGALLDEQYF
CDR3nt: TGTGCCAGCAGCTTAGAGGGAGCATTGTTGGACGAGCAGTACTTC

abundance: -
v_gene: TRBV12-3/TRBV12-4
d_gene: -
j_gene: TRBJ1-1
CDR3aa: CASSFVPTEAFF
CDR3nt: TGTGCCAGCAGTTTCGTTCCCACTGAAGCTTTCTTT

abundance: -
v_gene: TRBV10-3
d_gene: TRBD2
j_gene: TRBJ2-7
CDR3aa: CAISDLGLAQNYEQYF
CDR3nt: TGTGCCATCAGTGACCTAGGACTAGCCCAGAACTACGAGCAGTACTTC

abundance: few
v_gene: TRBV20-1
d_gene: TRBD2
j_gene: TRBJ2-1
CDR3aa: CSAPYVAGGSLYNEQFF
CDR3nt: TGCAGTGCTCCCTATGTAGCGGGGGGCTCCCTTTACAATGAGCAGTTCTTC

abundance: few
v_gene: TRBV12-3/TRBV12-4
d_gene: -
j_gene: TRBJ2-5
CDR3aa: CASSFPYGTQYF
CDR3nt: TGTGCCAGCAGTTTCCCTTATGGGACCCAGTACTTC

abundance: -
v_gene: TRBV4-1
d_gene: TRBD2
j_gene: TRBJ2-5
CDR3aa: CASSPITSGAIQETQYF
CDR3nt: TGCGCCAGCAGCCCGATCACTAGCGGGGCTATCCAAGAGACCCAGTACTTC

abundance: -
v_gene: TRBV6-1
d_gene: -
j_gene: TRBJ1-2
CDR3aa: CASSEKTNDGYTF
CDR3nt: TGTGCCAGCAGTGAAAAGACGAACGATGGCTACACCTTC

abundance: few
v_gene: TRBV6-6
d_gene: TRBD2
j_gene: TRBJ2-5
CDR3aa: CASSYGLAGLVGTQYF
CDR3nt: TGTGCCAGCAGTTACGGACTAGCGGGGCTTGTGGGGACCCAGTACTTC

abundance: -
v_gene: TRBV6-5
d_gene: -
j_gene: TRBJ2-2
CDR3aa: CASSYSNGELFF
CDR3nt: TGTGCCAGCAGTTACTCGAACGGGGAGCTGTTTTTT

abundance: -
v_gene: TRBV20-1
d_gene: -
j_gene: TRBJ2-5
CDR3aa: CSARVEVEETRYF
CDR3nt: TGCAGTGCTAGAGTTGAGGTTGAGGAGACCCGGTACTTC

abundance: -
v_gene: TRBV5-5
d_gene: -
j_gene: TRBJ2-3
CDR3aa: CASSAEGGGGDTQYF
CDR3nt: TGTGCCAGCAGCGCCGAGGGGGGAGGAGGCGATACGCAGTATTTT

abundance: -
v_gene: TRBV6-6
d_gene: -
j_gene: TRBJ2-5
CDR3aa: CASSLPSGEETQYF
CDR3nt: TGTGCCAGCAGTCTCCCTTCAGGGGAAGAGACCCAGTACTTC

abundance: few
v_gene: TRBV10-3
d_gene: TRBD2
j_gene: TRBJ2-7
CDR3aa: CASGLEPYEQYF
CDR3nt: TGTGCCTCCGGACTAGAACCCTACGAGCAGTACTTC

abundance: -
v_gene: TRBV29-1
d_gene: -
j_gene: TRBJ2-1
CDR3aa: CSVHTGGLGLHNEQFF
CDR3nt: TGCAGCGTCCACACGGGGGGCCTCGGATTACACAATGAGCAGTTCTTC

abundance: few
v_gene: TRBV5-1
d_gene: -
j_gene: TRBJ1-1
CDR3aa: CASSPEVGRNTGAFF
CDR3nt: TGCGCCAGCAGCCCGGAGGTGGGCCGAAACACTGGAGCTTTCTTT

abundance: -
v_gene: TRBV20-1
d_gene: -
j_gene: TRBJ1-2
CDR3aa: CSASVGALANYGYTF
CDR3nt: TGCAGTGCTAGTGTTGGGGCACTCGCTAACTATGGCTACACCTTC

abundance: -
v_gene: TRBV27
d_gene: -
j_gene: TRBJ1-2
CDR3aa: CASSLGAGASGYTF
CDR3nt: TGTGCCAGCAGTTTAGGAGCGGGGGCAAGCGGCTACACCTTC